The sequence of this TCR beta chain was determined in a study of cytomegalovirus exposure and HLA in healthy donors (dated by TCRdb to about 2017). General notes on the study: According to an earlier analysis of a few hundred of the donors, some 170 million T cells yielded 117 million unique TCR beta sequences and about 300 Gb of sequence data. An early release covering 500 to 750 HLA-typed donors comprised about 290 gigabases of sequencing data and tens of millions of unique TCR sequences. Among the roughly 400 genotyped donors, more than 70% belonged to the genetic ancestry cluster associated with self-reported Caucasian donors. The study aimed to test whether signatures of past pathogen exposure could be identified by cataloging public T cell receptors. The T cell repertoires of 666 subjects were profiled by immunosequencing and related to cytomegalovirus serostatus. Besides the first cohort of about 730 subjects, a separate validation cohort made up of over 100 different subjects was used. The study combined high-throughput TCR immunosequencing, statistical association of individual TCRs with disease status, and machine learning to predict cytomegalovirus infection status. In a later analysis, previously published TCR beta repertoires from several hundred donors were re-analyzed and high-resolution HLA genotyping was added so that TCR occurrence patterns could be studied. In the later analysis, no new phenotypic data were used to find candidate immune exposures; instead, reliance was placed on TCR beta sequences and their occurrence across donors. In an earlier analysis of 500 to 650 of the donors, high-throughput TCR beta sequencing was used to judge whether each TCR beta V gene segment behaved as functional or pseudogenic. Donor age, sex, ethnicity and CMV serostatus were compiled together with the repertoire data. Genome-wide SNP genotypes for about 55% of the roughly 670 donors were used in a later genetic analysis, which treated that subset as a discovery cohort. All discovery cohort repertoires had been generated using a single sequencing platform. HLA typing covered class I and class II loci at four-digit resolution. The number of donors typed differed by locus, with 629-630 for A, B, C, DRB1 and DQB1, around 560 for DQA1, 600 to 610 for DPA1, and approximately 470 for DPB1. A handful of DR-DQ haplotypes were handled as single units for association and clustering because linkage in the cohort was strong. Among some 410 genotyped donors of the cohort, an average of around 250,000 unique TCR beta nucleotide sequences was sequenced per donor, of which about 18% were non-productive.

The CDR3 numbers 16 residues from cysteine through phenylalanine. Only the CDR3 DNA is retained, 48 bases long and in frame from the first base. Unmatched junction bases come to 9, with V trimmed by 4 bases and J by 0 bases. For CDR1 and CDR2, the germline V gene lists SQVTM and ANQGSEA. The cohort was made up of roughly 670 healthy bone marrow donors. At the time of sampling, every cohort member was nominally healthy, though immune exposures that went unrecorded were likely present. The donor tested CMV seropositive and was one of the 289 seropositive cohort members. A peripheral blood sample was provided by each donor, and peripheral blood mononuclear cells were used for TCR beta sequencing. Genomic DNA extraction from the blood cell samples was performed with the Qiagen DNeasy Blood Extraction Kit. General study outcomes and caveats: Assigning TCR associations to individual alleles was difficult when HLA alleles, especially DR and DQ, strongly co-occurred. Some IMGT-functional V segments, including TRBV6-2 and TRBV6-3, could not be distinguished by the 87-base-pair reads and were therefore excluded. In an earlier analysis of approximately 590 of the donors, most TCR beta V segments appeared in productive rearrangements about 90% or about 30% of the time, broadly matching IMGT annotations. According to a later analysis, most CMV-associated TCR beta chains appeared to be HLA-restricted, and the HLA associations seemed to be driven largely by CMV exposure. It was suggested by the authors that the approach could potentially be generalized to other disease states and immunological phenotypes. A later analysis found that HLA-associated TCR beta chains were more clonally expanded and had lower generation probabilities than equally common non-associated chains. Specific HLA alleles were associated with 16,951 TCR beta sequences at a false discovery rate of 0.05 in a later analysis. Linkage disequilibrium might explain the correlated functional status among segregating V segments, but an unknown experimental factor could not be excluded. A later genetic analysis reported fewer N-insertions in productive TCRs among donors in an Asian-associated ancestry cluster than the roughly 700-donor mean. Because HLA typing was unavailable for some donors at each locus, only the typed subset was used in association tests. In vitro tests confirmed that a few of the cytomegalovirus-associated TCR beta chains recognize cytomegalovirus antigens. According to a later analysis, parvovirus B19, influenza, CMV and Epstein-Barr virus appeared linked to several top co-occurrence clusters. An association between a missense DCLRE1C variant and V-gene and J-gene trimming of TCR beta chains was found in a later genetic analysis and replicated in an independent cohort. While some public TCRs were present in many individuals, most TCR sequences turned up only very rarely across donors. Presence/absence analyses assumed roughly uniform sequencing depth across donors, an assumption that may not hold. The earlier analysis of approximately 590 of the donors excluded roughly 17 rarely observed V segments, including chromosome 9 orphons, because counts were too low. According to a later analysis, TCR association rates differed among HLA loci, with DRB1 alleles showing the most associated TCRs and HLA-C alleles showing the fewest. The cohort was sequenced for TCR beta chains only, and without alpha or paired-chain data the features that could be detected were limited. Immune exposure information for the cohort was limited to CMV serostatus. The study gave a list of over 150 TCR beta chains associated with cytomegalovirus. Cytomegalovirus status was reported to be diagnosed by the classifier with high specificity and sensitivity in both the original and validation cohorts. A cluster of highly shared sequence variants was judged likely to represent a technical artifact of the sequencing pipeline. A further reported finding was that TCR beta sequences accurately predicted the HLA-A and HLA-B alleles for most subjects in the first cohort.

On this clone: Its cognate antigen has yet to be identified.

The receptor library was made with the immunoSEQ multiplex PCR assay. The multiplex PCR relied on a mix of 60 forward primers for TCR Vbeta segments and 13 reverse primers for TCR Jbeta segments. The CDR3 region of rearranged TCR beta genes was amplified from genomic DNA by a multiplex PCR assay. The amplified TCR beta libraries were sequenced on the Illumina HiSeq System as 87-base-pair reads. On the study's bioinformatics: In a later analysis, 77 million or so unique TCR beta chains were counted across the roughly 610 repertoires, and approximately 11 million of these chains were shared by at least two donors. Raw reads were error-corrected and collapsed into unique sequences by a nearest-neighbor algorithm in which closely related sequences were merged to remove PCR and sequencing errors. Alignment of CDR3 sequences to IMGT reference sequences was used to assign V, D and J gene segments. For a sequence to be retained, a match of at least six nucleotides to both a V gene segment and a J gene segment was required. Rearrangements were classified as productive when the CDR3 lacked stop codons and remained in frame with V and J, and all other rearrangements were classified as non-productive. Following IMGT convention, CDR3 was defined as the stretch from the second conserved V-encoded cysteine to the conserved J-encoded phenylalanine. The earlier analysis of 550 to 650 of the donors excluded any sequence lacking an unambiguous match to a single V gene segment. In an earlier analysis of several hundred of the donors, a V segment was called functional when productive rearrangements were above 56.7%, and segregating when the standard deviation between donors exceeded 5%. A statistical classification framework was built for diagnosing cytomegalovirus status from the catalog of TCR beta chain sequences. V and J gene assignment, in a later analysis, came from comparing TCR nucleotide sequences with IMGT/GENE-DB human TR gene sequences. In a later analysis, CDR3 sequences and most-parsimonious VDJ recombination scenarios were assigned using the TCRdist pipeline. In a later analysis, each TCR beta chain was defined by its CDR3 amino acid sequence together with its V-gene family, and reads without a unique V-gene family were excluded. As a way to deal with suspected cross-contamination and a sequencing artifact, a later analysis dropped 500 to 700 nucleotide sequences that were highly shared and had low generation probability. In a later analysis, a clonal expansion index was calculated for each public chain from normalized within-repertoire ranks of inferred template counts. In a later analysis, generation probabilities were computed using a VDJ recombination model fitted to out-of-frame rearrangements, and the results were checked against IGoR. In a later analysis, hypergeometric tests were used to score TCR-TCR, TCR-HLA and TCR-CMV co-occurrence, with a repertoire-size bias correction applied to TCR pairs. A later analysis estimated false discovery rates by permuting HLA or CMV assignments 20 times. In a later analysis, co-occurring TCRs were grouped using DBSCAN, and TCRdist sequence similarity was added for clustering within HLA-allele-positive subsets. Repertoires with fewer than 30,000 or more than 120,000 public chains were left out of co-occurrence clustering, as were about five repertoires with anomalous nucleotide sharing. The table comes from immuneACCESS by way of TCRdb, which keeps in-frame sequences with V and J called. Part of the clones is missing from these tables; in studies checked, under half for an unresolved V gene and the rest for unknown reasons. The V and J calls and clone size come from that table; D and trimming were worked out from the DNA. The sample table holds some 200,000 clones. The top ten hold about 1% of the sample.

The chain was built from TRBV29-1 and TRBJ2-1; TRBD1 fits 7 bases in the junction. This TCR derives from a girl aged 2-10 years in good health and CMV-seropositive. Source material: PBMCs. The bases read TGCAGCGTTGTTTATCCTCAGGGGGTCTCCTACAATGAGCAGTTCTTC. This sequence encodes CSVVYPQGVSYNEQFF.